A selection of T cell receptor beta chains follows, all from one sample in a study of tumor and adjacent non-tumor tissue in lung cancer. A single record per CDR3 protein comes from TCRdb applying MiXCR to the multiplex PCR reads. This sample carries approximately 62,000 distinct CDR3 sequences, about 56% of them seen once, and the ten largest clones take 25% to 35%. Sequences were obtained from distant non-tumor lung tissue. These receptors were collected from a man between 65 and 85 years old with non-small cell lung cancer. Both conserved end residues are part of each CDR3. A D gene is named only where the DNA matches it firmly. Only some rows state a clone size, as once, few, many or a class for expanded clones.

NA	TRBJ2-7	NA	TRBV7-6	TGTGCCAGCAGCTCAGACTTCTACGAGCAGTACTTC	CASSSDFYEQYF
NA	TRBJ2-2	once	TRBV10-2	TGCGCCAGCAATGAGGGGAACACCCGGGAGCTGTTTTTT	CASNEGNTRELFF
TRBD2	TRBJ2-3	NA	TRBV6-2/TRBV6-3	TGTGCAAGTAGCTTCCCCGGGACCCGGGGGGAGCCGATTGCGGATACGCAGTATTTT	CASSFPGTRGEPIADTQYF
NA	TRBJ2-5	NA	TRBV12-3/TRBV12-4	TGTGCCAGCAGTACGATGGACCGTTTTGAGACCCAGTACTTC	CASSTMDRFETQYF
NA	TRBJ2-2	NA	TRBV20-1	TGCAGTGCTAGATATCTCGACTCGTGGGGGGAGCTGTTTTTT	CSARYLDSWGELFF
NA	TRBJ2-2	NA	TRBV29-1	TGCAGCGTCAACCCGGGTCTTGAAAACGCCGGGGAGCTGTTTTTT	CSVNPGLENAGELFF
NA	TRBJ2-1	NA	TRBV30	TGCGCCTGGAGTCCCCCTGACAATGAGCAGTTATTC	CAWSPPDNEQLF
TRBD2	TRBJ2-1	NA	TRBV20-1	TGCAGTGCTCGACTAGCGGGGAGCTTCTACAATGAGCAGTTCTTC	CSARLAGSFYNEQFF
TRBD2	TRBJ2-1	NA	TRBV25-1	TGTGCCAGCAGTGAGACTAGCGGTTCCTACAATGAGCAGTTCTTC	CASSETSGSYNEQFF
NA	TRBJ1-1	NA	TRBV28	TGTGCCAGCTGTTCTATACAGATCCGGATCCCTGAAGCTTTCTTT	CASCSIQIRIPEAFF
NA	TRBJ2-7	NA	TRBV5-4	TGTGCCAGCAGCTTGGATCAGATACCCTACGAGCAGTACTTC	CASSLDQIPYEQYF
NA	TRBJ2-7	NA	TRBV29-1	TGCAGCCTTGAAGGAATGGCTTACGAGCAGTACTTC	CSLEGMAYEQYF
NA	TRBJ2-7	NA	TRBV28	TGTGCCAGCAAGGGCAAACGCGGGGGCCATGACTTC	CASKGKRGGHDF
NA	TRBJ2-6	NA	TRBV6-5	TGTGCCAGCAGTTCCATATATCGGGGGATTAGGATCAACGTCCTGAGTTTC	CASSSIYRGIRINVLSF
TRBD1	TRBJ2-1	few	TRBV5-1	TGCGCCAGCGCCAAATCCGGGACAGGGAGAGTCGATGAGCAGTTCTTC	CASAKSGTGRVDEQFF
NA	TRBJ2-6	NA	TRBV6-5	TGTGCCAGCAGTTACGGTTCGGGGGTCGGGGCCAACGTCCTGGCTTTC	CASSYGSGVGANVLAF
NA	TRBJ1-1	many	TRBV6-5	TGTGCCAGCAGTTCCGCGACAGGGAACACTGAAGCTTTCTTT	CASSSATGNTEAFF
NA	TRBJ1-4	few	TRBV20-1	TGCAGTGCTATTGCGGGGGCAACTAATGAAAAACTGTTTTTT	CSAIAGATNEKLFF
NA	TRBJ1-2	NA	TRBV11-2	TGTGCCAGCTACTTCGAGGCCTCCTTCACCTTC	CASYFEASFTF
NA	TRBJ1-6	NA	TRBV5-1	TGCGCCAGCAGCTCTCAAGGACAAGTGTATAATTCACCCCTCCACTTT	CASSSQGQVYNSPLHF
NA	TRBJ2-7	NA	TRBV11-2	TGTGCCAGCAACTTAGGAGACAGAAAGTATGAGCAGTACTTC	CASNLGDRKYEQYF
NA	TRBJ2-7	NA	TRBV28	TGTACCAGCGCTTGGGTTGGCCGCGAGCAGTACTTC	CTSAWVGREQYF
NA	TRBJ2-7	NA	TRBV29-1	TGCAGCGCGGTCAAAGCGGATACCTCCTACGAGCAGTACTTC	CSAVKADTSYEQYF
TRBD2	TRBJ2-2	many	TRBV6-5	TGTGCCAGCAGGGGACTAGCGAGGGCTGCCGGGGAGCTGTTTTTT	CASRGLARAAGELFF
TRBD2	TRBJ2-3	once	TRBV11-3	TGTGCCAGCAGCTCGCAGACTAGCGGGAACCTAGATACGCAGTATTTT	CASSSQTSGNLDTQYF
NA	TRBJ1-2	few	TRBV10-3	TGTGCCATCAGTGAGGCGGCTAATAGCTACACCTTC	CAISEAANSYTF
NA	TRBJ1-4	NA	TRBV5-4	TGCGCCAGCGGCTTGGGGGGGGAAAAACTGTTTTTT	CASGLGGEKLFF
NA	TRBJ2-1	NA	TRBV28	TGTGCCAGTAGTTTTGTGGGGCGCGTAGTGAATGAGCAGTTCTTC	CASSFVGRVVNEQFF
TRBD2	TRBJ2-3	NA	TRBV20-1	TGCAGTGGAGGAGCGGGGCTGACAGATACGCAGTATTTT	CSGGAGLTDTQYF
NA	TRBJ1-1	NA	TRBV4-1	TGCGCCAGCAGCCAAGAATTTCACGCGGTTTACACTGAAGCTTTCTTT	CASSQEFHAVYTEAFF
TRBD1	TRBJ2-2	NA	TRBV11-2	TGTGCCAACGGGGGACAGGTGACCGGGGAGCTGTTTTTT	CANGGQVTGELFF
NA	TRBJ2-7	NA	TRBV6-6	TGTGCCAGCAGCCACCGGGGTGGTGGCAGTCGGTCTGGATACGAGCAGTACTTC	CASSHRGGGSRSGYEQYF
NA	TRBJ2-7	NA	TRBV6-1	TGTGCCAGCAATGAACGTCAGGGGAGCTCCTACGAACAGTACTTC	CASNERQGSSYEQYF
NA	TRBJ2-7	NA	TRBV4-2	TGTGCCAGCAGCTCCGGACCTTACCACGAGGAGTACTTC	CASSSGPYHEEYF
NA	TRBJ1-4	NA	TRBV11-2	TGTGCCGGCAGTTTAGTAGGGTCACCATGGCGTGAAAAACTGTTATTT	CAGSLVGSPWREKLLF
TRBD2	TRBJ2-5	NA	TRBV14	TGTGCCAGCACCCCGGGACTAGCGGGAGTGGTGGGAGAGACCCAGTACTTC	CASTPGLAGVVGETQYF
TRBD1	TRBJ2-3	NA	TRBV20-1	TGCAGTGCTAGAGATCCAGGGGGTCCCTCTAGCACAGATACGCAGTATTTT	CSARDPGGPSSTDTQYF
NA	TRBJ1-2	NA	TRBV7-9	TGTGCCAGCAGCACAGAAGGCAGCGATTATGGCTACACCTTC	CASSTEGSDYGYTF
NA	TRBJ2-1	many	TRBV28	TGTGCCAGCAGTTCCCTCCTCACCTTGAATGAGCAGTTCTTC	CASSSLLTLNEQFF
NA	TRBJ2-5	NA	TRBV21-1	TGTGCCAGCAGCAATACTAGCGGGGGATTTGCAGAGACCCAGTACTTC	CASSNTSGGFAETQYF
NA	TRBJ2-7	NA	TRBV6-5	TGTACCAGCAGCACCGAGAGGACAGCCTACGAGCAGTGCTTC	CTSSTERTAYEQCF
TRBD2	TRBJ2-5	NA	TRBV5-1	TGCACCAGCAGCTTGGGGGGGACTAGCGGACAAGAGACCCAGTACTTC	CTSSLGGTSGQETQYF
NA	TRBJ2-5	NA	TRBV7-9	TGTGCCAGCAGCTTAATATCCGGTTACCAAGAGACCCAGTACTTC	CASSLISGYQETQYF
TRBD1	TRBJ2-4	once	TRBV11-2	TGTGCCAGGAGCTTAATTTCTCTTCTTCCGGGACAGAGATCCAAAAACATTCAGTACTTC	CARSLISLLPGQRSKNIQYF
NA	TRBJ2-7	NA	TRBV11-2	TGTGCCGGTAGCTTGGGAACCGAGCAGTACTTC	CAGSLGTEQYF
TRBD1	TRBJ1-4	few	TRBV7-9	TGTGCCAGCAGCCCCCGGTGGCAGGGGGTGGCTAATGAAAAACTGTTTTTT	CASSPRWQGVANEKLFF
TRBD1	TRBJ2-2	NA	TRBV6-1	TGTGCCAGCAGGCCCAGGGGGTTGAACCCCGGGGAGCTGTTTTTT	CASRPRGLNPGELFF
TRBD2	TRBJ2-1	NA	TRBV7-8	TGTGCCAGCAGCTTTCAAGTGCCGGGACTAGCAACGATCCATGAGCAGTTCTTC	CASSFQVPGLATIHEQFF
NA	TRBJ2-1	many	TRBV10-2	TGCGCCAGCAGTGACCTTGGGGGCCTTACTGGGCAGTTCTTC	CASSDLGGLTGQFF
NA	TRBJ2-7	NA	TRBV4-1	TGCGCCAGTAGCCATGACCCCGGTTACGAGCAGTACTTC	CASSHDPGYEQYF
NA	TRBJ1-4	NA	TRBV7-8	TGTGTCAGCGGCTTAGAGGGACGGGGCGAAAAACTGTTTTTT	CVSGLEGRGEKLFF
NA	TRBJ2-4	NA	TRBV11-3	TGTGCCAGCAGCTCCAACAGCGGCTTCGCCAAAAACATTCAGTACTTC	CASSSNSGFAKNIQYF
NA	TRBJ1-2	many	TRBV5-4	TGTGCCAGCAGCCTTGATCGGGGCTACACCTTC	CASSLDRGYTF
NA	TRBJ2-1	NA	TRBV29-1	TGCATCGTGGCCGGGGCCGCTGGGATTGAGCAGTTCTTC	CIVAGAAGIEQFF